This TCR beta chain was captured in a study of shared clonotypes between healthy human individuals. Assay used: immunoSEQ multiplex PCR; TCRdb lists only in-frame clones, some missing. The profile shows roughly 1.5 million clones, approximately 98% of them singletons. Germline loops: CDR1 SGHTA, CDR2 FQGNSA. CDR3 length: 14 amino acids. V lost 0 bases, J lost 5 bases, and 7 bases lay in between. The specimen was naive CD4+ T cells sorted from blood. This sample's subset: CD45RA+ positively selected. The TCR sequence derives from a man aged 25-45 years in good health. The chain is built from TRBV7-2 and TRBJ2-2, with D perhaps assigned TRBD1 or TRBD2 (5 bases each). CDR3: CASSLAWGTGELFF. As DNA, the CDR3 is TGTGCCAGCAGCTTAGCGTGGGGGACCGGGGAGCTGTTTTTT.